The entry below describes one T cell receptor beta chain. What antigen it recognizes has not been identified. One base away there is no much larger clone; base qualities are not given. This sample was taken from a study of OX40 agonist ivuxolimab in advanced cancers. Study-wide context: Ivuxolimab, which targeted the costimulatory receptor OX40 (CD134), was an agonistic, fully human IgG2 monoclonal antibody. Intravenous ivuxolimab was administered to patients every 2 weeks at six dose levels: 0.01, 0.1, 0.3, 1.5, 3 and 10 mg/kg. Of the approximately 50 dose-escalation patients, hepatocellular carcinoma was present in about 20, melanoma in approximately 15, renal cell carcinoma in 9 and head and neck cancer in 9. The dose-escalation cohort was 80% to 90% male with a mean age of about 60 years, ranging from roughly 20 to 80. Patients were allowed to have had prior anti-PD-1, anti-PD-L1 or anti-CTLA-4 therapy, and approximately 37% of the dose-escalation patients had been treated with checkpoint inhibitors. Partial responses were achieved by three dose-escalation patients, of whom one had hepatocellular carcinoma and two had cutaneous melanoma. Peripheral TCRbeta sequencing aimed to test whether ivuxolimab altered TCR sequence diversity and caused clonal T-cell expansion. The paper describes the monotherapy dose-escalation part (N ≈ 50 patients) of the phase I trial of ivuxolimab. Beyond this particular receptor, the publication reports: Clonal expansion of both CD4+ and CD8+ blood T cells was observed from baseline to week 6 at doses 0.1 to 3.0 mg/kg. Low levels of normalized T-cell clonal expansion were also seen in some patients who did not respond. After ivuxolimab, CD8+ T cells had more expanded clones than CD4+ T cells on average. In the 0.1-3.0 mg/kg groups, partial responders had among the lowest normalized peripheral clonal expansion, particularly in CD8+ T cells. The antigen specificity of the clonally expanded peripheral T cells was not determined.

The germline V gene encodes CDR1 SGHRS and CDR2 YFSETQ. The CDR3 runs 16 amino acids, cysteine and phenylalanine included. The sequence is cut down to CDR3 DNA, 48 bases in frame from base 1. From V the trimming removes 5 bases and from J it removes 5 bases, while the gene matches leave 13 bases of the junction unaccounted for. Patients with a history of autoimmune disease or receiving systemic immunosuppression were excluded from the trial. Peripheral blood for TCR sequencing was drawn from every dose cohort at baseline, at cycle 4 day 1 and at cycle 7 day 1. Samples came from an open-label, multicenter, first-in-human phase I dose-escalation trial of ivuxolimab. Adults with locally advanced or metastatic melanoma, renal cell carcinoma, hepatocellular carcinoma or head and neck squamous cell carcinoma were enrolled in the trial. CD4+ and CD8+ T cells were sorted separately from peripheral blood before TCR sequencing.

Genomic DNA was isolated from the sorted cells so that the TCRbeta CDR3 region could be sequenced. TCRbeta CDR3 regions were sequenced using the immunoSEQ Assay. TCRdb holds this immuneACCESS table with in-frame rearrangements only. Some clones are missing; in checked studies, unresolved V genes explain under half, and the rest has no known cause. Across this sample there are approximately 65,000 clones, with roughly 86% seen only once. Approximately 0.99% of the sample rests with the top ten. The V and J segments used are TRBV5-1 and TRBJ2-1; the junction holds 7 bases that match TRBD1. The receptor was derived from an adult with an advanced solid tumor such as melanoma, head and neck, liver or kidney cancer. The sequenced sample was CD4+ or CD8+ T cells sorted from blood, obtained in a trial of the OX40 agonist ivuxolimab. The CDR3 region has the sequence CASSPDPAGGHNEQFF. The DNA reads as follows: TGCGCCAGCAGTCCAGACCCGGCAGGGGGACACAATGAGCAGTTCTTC.